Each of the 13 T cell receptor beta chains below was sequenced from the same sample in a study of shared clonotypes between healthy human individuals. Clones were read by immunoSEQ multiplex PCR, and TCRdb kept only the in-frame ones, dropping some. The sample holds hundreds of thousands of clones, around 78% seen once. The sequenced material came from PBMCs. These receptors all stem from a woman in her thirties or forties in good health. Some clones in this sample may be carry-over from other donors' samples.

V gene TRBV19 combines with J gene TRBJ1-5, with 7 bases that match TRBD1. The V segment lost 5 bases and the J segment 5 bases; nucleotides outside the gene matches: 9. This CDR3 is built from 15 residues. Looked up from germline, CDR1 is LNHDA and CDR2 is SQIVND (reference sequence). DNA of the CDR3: TGTGCCAGTAGTTACAACCGGGACAGAGATCAGCCCCAGCATTTT. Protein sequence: CASSYNRDRDQPQHF.

The CDR3 loop is CASSLQDPRNTIYF. CDR3 nucleotides: TGTGCCAGCAGCTTACAGGATCCTAGGAACACCATATATTTT. The chain carries TRBV11-2 and TRBJ1-3; D gene unclear. The CDR3 contains 14 residues. Germline values: CDR1 SGHAT, CDR2 FQNNGV. V was shortened by 2 bases and J by 7 bases, with 12 bases between the two germline ends.

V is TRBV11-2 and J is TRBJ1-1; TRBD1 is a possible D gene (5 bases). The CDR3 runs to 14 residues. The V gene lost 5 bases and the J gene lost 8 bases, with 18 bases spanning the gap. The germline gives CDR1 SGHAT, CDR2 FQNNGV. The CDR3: CASSPFGQGGEAFF. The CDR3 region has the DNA TGTGCCAGCAGCCCCTTCGGGCAGGGAGGCGAAGCTTTCTTT. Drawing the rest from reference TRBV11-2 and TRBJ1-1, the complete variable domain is EAGVAQSPRYKIIEKRQSVAFWCNPISGHATLYWYQQILGQGPKLLIQFQNNGVVDDSQLPKDRFSAERLKGVDSTLKIQPAKLEDSAVYLCASSPFGQGGEAFFGQGTRLTVV.

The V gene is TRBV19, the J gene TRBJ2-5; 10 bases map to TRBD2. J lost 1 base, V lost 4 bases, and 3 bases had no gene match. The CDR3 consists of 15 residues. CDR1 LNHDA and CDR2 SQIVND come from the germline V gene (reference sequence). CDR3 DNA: TGTGCCAGTAGTAGGGGACTAGCGTCCCAAGAGACCCAGTACTTC. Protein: CASSRGLASQETQYF.

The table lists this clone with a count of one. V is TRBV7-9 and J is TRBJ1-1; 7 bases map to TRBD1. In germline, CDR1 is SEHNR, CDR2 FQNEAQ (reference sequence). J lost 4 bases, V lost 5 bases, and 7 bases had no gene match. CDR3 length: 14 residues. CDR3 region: CASSPTGSVTEAFF. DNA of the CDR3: TGTGCCAGCAGCCCGACAGGGTCGGTCACTGAAGCTTTCTTT.

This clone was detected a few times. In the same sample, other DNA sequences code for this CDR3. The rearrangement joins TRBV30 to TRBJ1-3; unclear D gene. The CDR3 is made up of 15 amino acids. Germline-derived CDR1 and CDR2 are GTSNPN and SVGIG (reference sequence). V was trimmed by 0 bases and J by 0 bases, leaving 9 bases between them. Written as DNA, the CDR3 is TGTGCCTGGAGTGTGCGTGGGAACTCTGGAAACACCATATATTTT. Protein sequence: CAWSVRGNSGNTIYF.

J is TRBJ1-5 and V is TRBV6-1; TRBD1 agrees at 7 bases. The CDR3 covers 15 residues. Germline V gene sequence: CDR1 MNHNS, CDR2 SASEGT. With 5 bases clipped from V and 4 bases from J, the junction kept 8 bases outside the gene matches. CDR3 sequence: CASSSTGVGNQPQHF. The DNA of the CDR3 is TGTGCCAGCAGTTCCACAGGGGTGGGGAATCAGCCCCAGCATTTT.

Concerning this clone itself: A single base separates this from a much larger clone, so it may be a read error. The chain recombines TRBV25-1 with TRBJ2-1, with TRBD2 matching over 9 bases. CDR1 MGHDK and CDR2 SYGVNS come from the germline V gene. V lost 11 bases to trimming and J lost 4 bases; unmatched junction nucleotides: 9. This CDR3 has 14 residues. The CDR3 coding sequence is TGTGCCGGCGTAGCGGGAGTGAGTTACAATGAGCAGTTCTTC. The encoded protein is CAGVAGVSYNEQFF.

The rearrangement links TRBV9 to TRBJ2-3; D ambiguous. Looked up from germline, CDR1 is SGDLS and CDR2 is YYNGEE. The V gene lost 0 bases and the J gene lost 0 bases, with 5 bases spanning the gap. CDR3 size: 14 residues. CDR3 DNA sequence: TGTGCCAGCAGCGTAGCCGGGAGCACAGATACGCAGTATTTT. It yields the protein CASSVAGSTDTQYF.

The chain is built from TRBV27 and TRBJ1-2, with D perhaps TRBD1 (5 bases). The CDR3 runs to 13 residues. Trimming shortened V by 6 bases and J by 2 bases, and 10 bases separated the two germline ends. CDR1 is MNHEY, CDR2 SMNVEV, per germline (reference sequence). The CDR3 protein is CASSVQENYGYTF. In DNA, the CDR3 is TGTGCCAGCAGCGTACAGGAGAACTATGGCTACACCTTC.

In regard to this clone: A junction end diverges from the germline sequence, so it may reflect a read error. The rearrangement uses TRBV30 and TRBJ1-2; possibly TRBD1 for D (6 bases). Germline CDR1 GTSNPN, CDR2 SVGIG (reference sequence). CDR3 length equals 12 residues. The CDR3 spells CAWSARQVRADF. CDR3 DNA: TGTGCCTGGAGTGCACGACAGGTGCGGGCCGACTTC.

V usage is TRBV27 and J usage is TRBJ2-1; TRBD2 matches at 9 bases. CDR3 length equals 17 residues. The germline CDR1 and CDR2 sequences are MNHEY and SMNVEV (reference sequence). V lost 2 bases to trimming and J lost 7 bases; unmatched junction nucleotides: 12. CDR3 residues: CASSLGSLAGFGNEQFF. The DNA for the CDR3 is TGTGCCAGCAGTTTAGGCTCCCTAGCGGGGTTCGGGAATGAGCAGTTCTTC.

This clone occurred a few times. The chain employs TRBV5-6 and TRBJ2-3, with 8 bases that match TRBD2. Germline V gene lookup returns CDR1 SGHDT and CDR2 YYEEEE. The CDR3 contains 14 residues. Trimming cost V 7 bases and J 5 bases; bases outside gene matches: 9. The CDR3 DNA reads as TGTGCCAGCCAACCGGGACTAGAGAAAGATACGCAGTATTTT. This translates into CASQPGLEKDTQYF.